The T cell receptor (beta chain) described here comes from a study of T-cell reconstitution after alpha-beta-depleted transplantation in children. General observations from the study: At one year after transplant, newly produced T cells mostly accounted for T-cell counts and diversity. Some patients owed their high day-60 TCRbeta diversity to surviving recipient T cells and thymic progenitors.

This clonotype occurred a few times. What it binds is not known. The library targeted TCRbeta and was prepared with unique molecular identifiers. TCRdb independently ran MiXCR on the PCR reads; one entry per CDR3 protein. In the table there are around 100,000 distinct CDR3 sequences, about 9.4% of which are singletons. Germline CDR1 reads MNHNS; CDR2 reads SASEGT. J was trimmed by 2 bases and V by 0 bases; bases with no gene match: 12. This CDR3 is 19 amino acids long. The TCR originated in a boy aged 2 to 9 with acute lymphoblastic leukemia, due to receive a stem cell transplant. The gene calls are TRBV6-1 and TRBJ2-4, with 8 nucleotides matching TRBD2. This sample comprised PBMCs, obtained before TCRalphabeta/CD19-depleted stem cell transplant. The CDR3 region has the DNA TGTGCCAGCAGTGAAGCTGGGGTGCGGGGGGCCATGACCAAAAACATTCAGTACTTC. This encodes CASSEAGVRGAMTKNIQYF.